The 2 T cell receptor beta chains given below trace back to one sample, sequenced in a study of vaccination effects on CD4 cells after COVID-19. Ahead of sequencing, the ViraFEST assay grew antigen-specific CD4+ T cells using viral peptide pools. Isolation of CD4+ T cells took place after more than 9 days of culture. The cohort was immunized with two doses of either the BNT162b2 or mRNA-1273 vaccine. Generated by immunoSEQ multiplex PCR, the TCRdb table keeps only in-frame clones and is missing some. Of some 30,000 clones in the sample, roughly 80% were seen once. Antigens of these TCRs are unknown. This material consisted of CD4+ T cells from PBMCs cultured with SARS-CoV-2 spike peptides, taken after COVID-19 vaccination. These receptors were collected from a human donor who received a COVID-19 vaccine. Some clones in this sample may be carry-over from other donors' samples.

This chain links TRBV3-1 (or the pseudogene TRBV3-2) with TRBJ2-1; 9 bases line up with TRBD2. With 3 bases clipped from V and 4 bases from J, the junction kept 1 base outside the gene matches. The length of the CDR3 is 14 residues. The germline V gene has CDR1 LGHDT and CDR2 YNNKEL (reference sequence). CDR3 loop: CASSQRGGYNEQFF. The CDR3 region has the DNA TGTGCCAGCAGCCAGCGGGGGGGTTACAATGAGCAGTTCTTC.

In its sample, this clone was seen once. The genes are TRBV6-1 and TRBJ2-1; 12 bases fit TRBD1. Germline V gives CDR1 MNHNS, CDR2 SASEGT. Germline trimming cut 2 bases from V and 4 bases from J; bases unmatched to any gene: 6. The CDR3 consists of 17 residues. CDR3 protein: CASSEPRDRGRYNEQFF. The CDR3 DNA reads as TGTGCCAGCAGTGAACCCCGGGACAGGGGGCGATACAATGAGCAGTTCTTC.